These 10 T cell receptor beta chains came from one sample sequenced in a study of blood T cell repertoires in COVID-19. The protocol was immunoSEQ multiplex PCR, while the TCRdb copy is restricted to in-frame clones and leaves out a portion. Of under 150,000 clones listed, about 80% are singletons. Sequenced sample: PBMCs or T cells enriched from blood (not recorded which). The receptors shown here come from a man aged 50-59 years in a cohort exposed to, infected with or recovered from COVID-19 (not recorded which).

The J gene is TRBJ2-3, the V gene TRBV18; D not certain. The CDR3 sequence is 13 residues long. CDR1 KGHSH and CDR2 LQKENI come from the germline V gene. The ends were cut back, 4 bases at V and 1 base at J, with 6 bases in the middle. CDR3 nucleotides: TGTGCCAGCTCACTTCCGGGCACAGATACGCAGTATTTT. Translating it yields CASSLPGTDTQYF.

The chain recombines TRBV19 with TRBJ1-5; 7 nucleotides match TRBD1. Trimming took 5 bases from V and 9 from J; bases not matched to a gene: 13. CDR1 and CDR2 from the germline V gene are LNHDA and SQIVND (reference sequence). The CDR3 extends over 15 amino acids. The CDR3 region is CASSEDRRPWGPQHF. The CDR3 coding sequence is TGTGCCAGTAGTGAGGACAGGCGCCCATGGGGGCCCCAGCATTTT.

The V call is TRBV28, the J call TRBJ2-2; a weak D match, TRBD2 (5 bases). Trimming took off 5 bases at V and 3 bases at J, with 13 bases between the two ends. Germline CDR1 MDHEN, CDR2 SYDVKM. The CDR3 is 15 residues long. In DNA form, the CDR3 reads TGTGCCAGCAGTCTAGAGGGAGCTTACACCGGGGAGCTGTTTTTT. Translating gives CASSLEGAYTGELFF.

This clone was observed a few times. The chain employs TRBV4-1 and TRBJ2-1, with 8 bases lining up with TRBD2. The CDR3 runs 13 residues. Germline CDR1 reads MGHRA; CDR2 reads YSYEKL. V lost 0 bases to trimming and J lost 15 bases; unmatched junction nucleotides: 7. The CDR3 reads CASSQDIGGGRFF. Written as DNA, the CDR3 is TGCGCCAGCAGCCAAGATATAGGCGGGGGGCGGTTCTTC.

The chain employs TRBV3-1 (or the pseudogene TRBV3-2) and TRBJ2-5, with D possibly matching TRBD2 (5 bases). Per the germline V gene, CDR1 is LGHDT and CDR2 is YNNKEL (reference sequence). V was shortened by 3 bases and J by 5 bases, with 19 bases between the two germline ends. The CDR3 contains 16 residues. CDR3 in amino acids: CASSHMLRADGETQYF. The DNA for the CDR3 is TGTGCCAGCAGCCATATGTTGCGGGCCGACGGGGAGACCCAGTACTTC.

This clone was seen only a few times. This rearrangement joins TRBV6-5 to TRBJ2-7; D may be TRBD2 (5 bases). V lost 0 bases and J 3 bases, leaving 12 bases between the germline ends. This CDR3 contains 15 residues. Germline assignment: CDR1 MNHEY and CDR2 SVGAGI. CDR3 DNA sequence: TGTGCCAGCAGTTACTCGAATGGACTGAACTACGAGCAGTACTTC. It specifies CASSYSNGLNYEQYF.

The V gene is TRBV13, the J gene TRBJ2-1; 12 positions agree with TRBD2. This CDR3 region has 14 residues. V dropped 4 bases and J dropped 9; count of bases not matched to a gene: 4. Per germline, CDR1 PRHDT and CDR2 FYEKMQ (reference sequence). This CDR3 is CASSYGLAGLEQFF. In DNA, the CDR3 is TGTGCCAGCAGCTACGGACTAGCGGGACTTGAGCAGTTCTTC.

The chain joins TRBV5-5 to TRBJ1-6; D ambiguous. Trimming took 2 bases from V and 3 from J, leaving 9 bases between them. CDR3 length equals 15 residues. Germline assignment: CDR1 SGHKS and CDR2 YYEKEE (reference sequence). CDR3 amino acids: CASSLADLYNSPLHF. The CDR3 region has the DNA TGTGCCAGCAGCTTAGCCGATCTCTATAATTCACCCCTCCACTTT.

The genes are TRBV6-5 and TRBJ2-7; TRBD1 matches 8 bases. V shed 6 bases and J 5 bases; nucleotides not matched to a gene: 9. The CDR3 contains 14 residues. Germline CDR1 MNHEY, CDR2 SVGAGI. The CDR3 protein is CASSLWTGSDEQYF. As DNA, the CDR3 is TGTGCCAGCAGCCTTTGGACAGGGTCGGACGAGCAGTACTTC.

This clone was detected only a few times. This chain links TRBV7-9 with TRBJ1-2; D perhaps matches TRBD1 (6 bases). Germline CDR1 SEHNR, CDR2 FQNEAQ (reference sequence). The CDR3 has 15 residues. The ends were cut back, 1 base at V and 4 bases at J, with 13 bases in the middle. Here the CDR3 reads CASSLEGQPFYGYTF. The CDR3 coding sequence is TGTGCCAGCAGCTTAGAAGGACAGCCGTTCTATGGCTACACCTTC.